The 30 T cell receptor beta chains in this list originate from one sample, sequenced in a study of blood T cell repertoires in COVID-19 (dated by TCRdb to 2020 to 2021). The library was prepared using the immunoSEQ multiplex PCR assay. Not all clones reach the TCRdb copy of this immuneACCESS table, which keeps in-frame sequences only. Checked studies attribute under half of the gap to unresolved V genes and leave the rest unexplained. This sample lists around 450,000 clones; 75% to 90% were detected once. 4% to 4.5% of the sample comes from the top ten. The sequencing sample was made of peripheral blood. The receptors were gathered from a woman under 40 with acute or convalescent COVID-19.

In this sample, this clone turned up once. V usage is TRBV7-2 and J usage is TRBJ2-5; 10 nucleotides match TRBD2. Trimming took 3 bases from V and 4 from J; bases not matched to a gene: 8. The CDR3 is 16 residues long. CDR1 and CDR2 from the germline V gene are SGHTA and FQGNSA. CDR3 coding DNA: TGTGCCAGCAGCTTCCTACAGCGGGGGGGCACAGAGACCCAGTACTTC. It yields the protein CASSFLQRGGTETQYF.

A single count supports this clone. The chain employs TRBV5-4 and TRBJ1-3, with 7 bases that match TRBD1. The junction had 6 bases not matched to a gene; V was cut back by 0 bases and J by 0 bases. In germline, CDR1 is SGHNT, CDR2 YYREEE (reference sequence). The CDR3 has 17 residues. CDR3 sequence reads: CASSLGGQPYSGNTIYF. In nucleotides, the CDR3 is TGTGCCAGCAGCTTGGGGGGACAGCCCTACTCTGGAAACACCATATATTTT.

Notes on this clone: A clone one base away is much larger, so this may be a read error. Other DNA sequences in the sample encode the same CDR3. This chain connects TRBV7-7 to TRBJ1-1; 7 bases agree with TRBD1. Germline V CDR1 and CDR2: SSHAT, FNYEAQ (reference sequence). After removal of 5 bases from V and 2 bases from J, the junction contained 2 bases not matched to a gene. CDR3 length: 13 residues. Here the CDR3 reads CASSRDSNTEAFF. CDR3 coding DNA: TGTGCCAGCAGCCGGGACAGCAACACTGAAGCTTTCTTT.

The V gene is TRBV5-1, the J gene TRBJ2-7; 8 positions agree with TRBD1. The CDR3 totals 15 residues. The germline CDR1 and CDR2 sequences are SGHRS and YFSETQ. The V and J ends lost 0 bases and 3 bases, in that order; junction bases with no gene match: 5. CDR3: CASSLATGGIYEQYF. The CDR3 DNA reads TGCGCCAGCAGCTTGGCTACAGGGGGGATCTACGAGCAGTACTTC.

The chain has TRBV19 and TRBJ1-2; 7 nucleotides agree with TRBD1. The CDR3 runs 12 residues. V shed 6 bases and J 4 bases; nucleotides not matched to a gene: 2. Germline loops: CDR1 LNHDA, CDR2 SQIVND (reference sequence). The CDR3 DNA reads as TGTGCCAGTAGGACAGGGAGCTATGGCTACACCTTC. Amino acid sequence: CASRTGSYGYTF.

The chain is built from TRBV3-1 (or the pseudogene TRBV3-2) and TRBJ1-4; D possibly corresponds to TRBD1 (6 bases). The CDR3 has 18 amino acids. The V gene lost 4 bases and the J gene lost 0 bases, with 18 bases spanning the gap. Germline CDR1 reads LGHDT; CDR2 reads YNNKEL (reference sequence). Here the CDR3 reads CASSRKLDSTSTNEKLFF. In nucleotides, the CDR3 is TGTGCCAGCAGCCGCAAGCTGGACAGCACCTCAACTAATGAAAAACTGTTTTTT.

The chain has TRBV2 and TRBJ1-2; D gene ambiguous. CDR1 is SNHLY, CDR2 FYNNEI, per germline. The CDR3 sequence is 14 residues long. The V gene lost 2 bases and the J gene lost 2 bases, with 9 bases spanning the gap. The CDR3 loop reads CASSEQASNYGYTF. CDR3 nucleotide sequence: TGTGCCAGCAGTGAACAGGCATCCAACTATGGCTACACCTTC.

The rearrangement joins TRBV3-1 (or the pseudogene TRBV3-2) to TRBJ2-5; maybe TRBD1 (5 bases). The CDR3 runs 14 residues. From germline, CDR1 is LGHDT and CDR2 YNNKEL (reference sequence). V lost 2 bases, J lost 1 base, and 8 bases lay in between. CDR3 sequence: CASSQLGAQETQYF. The CDR3 nucleotides read TGTGCCAGCAGCCAATTAGGGGCCCAAGAGACCCAGTACTTC.

This rearrangement joins TRBV6-5 to TRBJ1-1, with 8 bases that match TRBD1. The CDR3 contains 11 residues. Germline V gene sequence: CDR1 MNHEY, CDR2 SVGAGI. J was trimmed by 8 bases and V by 8 bases; bases with no gene match: 4. For the CDR3, the DNA is TGTGCCAGCTCTCGGACAGGGGAAGCTTTCTTT. Amino acids: CASSRTGEAFF.

The chain carries TRBV5-6 and TRBJ2-1; the D gene is possibly TRBD1 (5 bases). V was shortened by 3 bases and J by 2 bases, with 9 bases between the two germline ends. This CDR3 spans 14 amino acids. CDR1 and CDR2 from the germline V gene are SGHDT and YYEEEE. The chain's CDR3 is CASSSLGAYNEQFF. CDR3 sequence (DNA): TGTGCCAGCAGCTCTTTAGGGGCCTACAATGAGCAGTTCTTC.

The chain is built from TRBV30 and TRBJ1-5; D remains unclear. CDR3 size: 14 residues. CDR1 and CDR2 from the germline V gene are GTSNPN and SVGIG (reference sequence). V lost 2 bases, J lost 3 bases, and 11 bases lay in between. The CDR3 protein is CAWSTTAPNQPQHF. The CDR3 bases are TGTGCCTGGAGTACCACAGCTCCCAATCAGCCCCAGCATTTT.

This sequence joins TRBV6-5 and TRBJ2-5; possibly TRBD1 for D (6 bases). The germline gives CDR1 MNHEY, CDR2 SVGAGI. Between the trimmed V and J ends, which lost 4 bases and 4 bases, there was a span of 19 bases. The CDR3 extends over 16 amino acids. CDR3: CASSLFRNRVAETQYF. Written as DNA, the CDR3 is TGTGCCAGCAGTTTGTTTCGTAACAGGGTAGCAGAGACCCAGTACTTC.

This chain uses TRBV24-1 with TRBJ1-2; no clear D. The CDR3 runs to 15 residues. V shed 6 bases and J shed 0 bases, with 13 bases lying between them. Germline CDR1 is KGHDR and CDR2 is SFDVKD. CDR3 protein: CATSPYAEANYGYTF. The CDR3 nucleotides are TGTGCCACCAGTCCTTATGCGGAAGCTAACTATGGCTACACCTTC.

The V call is TRBV27, the J call TRBJ2-1; 7 nucleotides align to TRBD2. Per germline, CDR1 MNHEY and CDR2 SMNVEV (reference sequence). The CDR3 has 17 residues. The trim removed 2 bases at V and 0 bases at J, leaving 7 bases unmatched. Written as DNA, the CDR3 is TGTGCCAGCAGTTTAATCCCGGGGGGAAGCTCCTACAATGAGCAGTTCTTC. This codes for CASSLIPGGSSYNEQFF.

The CDR3: CASSFQRDRGRRDEQFF. The CDR3 DNA sequence: TGTGCCAGCAGTTTTCAGAGAGACAGGGGACGGCGCGATGAGCAGTTCTTC. V and J are TRBV7-8 and TRBJ2-1; 8 bases fit TRBD1. The CDR3 has 17 amino acids. Trimming took 6 bases from V and 8 from J; bases not matched to a gene: 18. Germline lookup yields CDR1 SGHVS and CDR2 FQNEAQ.

J is TRBJ2-3 and V is TRBV24-1; 7 positions match TRBD1. Looked up from germline, CDR1 is KGHDR and CDR2 is SFDVKD. The CDR3 covers 18 residues. Trimming took 3 bases from V and 8 from J; bases not matched to a gene: 19. CDR3 DNA: TGTGCCACCAGTGATGCCCAGCCGGGACAGCCGAAAGTGGGTACGCAGTATTTT. Translated, it gives CATSDAQPGQPKVGTQYF.

The chain couples TRBV7-9 to TRBJ1-2; the match to TRBD1 covers 7 bases. The CDR3 has 15 residues. V was clipped by 10 bases and J by 4 bases; unmatched bases: 15. CDR1 SEHNR and CDR2 FQNEAQ come from the germline V gene (reference sequence). CDR3 bases: TGTGCCACCCGACAGGGTGATTACGGTTTCTATGGCTACACCTTC. This sequence encodes CATRQGDYGFYGYTF.

In nucleotides, the CDR3 is TGTGCCAGCAGCTTAGGACGGGGGAACGACGAGCAGTACTTC. The encoded protein is CASSLGRGNDEQYF. This chain joins TRBV7-8 and TRBJ2-7; possibly TRBD2 for D (6 bases). The V end lost 1 base, the J end lost 5 bases, and 12 bases lay between the germline ends. CDR1 is SGHVS and CDR2 is FQNEAQ in the germline V gene. This CDR3 is built from 14 residues. Complete variable domain (other parts from reference TRBV7-8 and TRBJ2-7): GAGVSQSPRYKVAKRGQDVALRCDPISGHVSLFWYQQALGQGPEFLTYFQNEAQLDKSGLPSDRFFAERPEGSVSTLKIQRTQQEDSAVYLCASSLGRGNDEQYFGPGTRLTVT.

This clone was seen ten or more times. The rearrangement uses TRBV2 and TRBJ2-2, with 8 bases identical to TRBD2. The germline gives CDR1 SNHLY, CDR2 FYNNEI. The CDR3 contains 16 residues. J was trimmed by 7 bases and V by 4 bases; bases with no gene match: 11. The CDR3 sequence is CASSVIRGGRFGELFF. The DNA of the CDR3 is TGTGCCAGCAGTGTAATACGGGGGGGCCGTTTCGGGGAGCTGTTTTTT.

Only a few counts were recorded for this clone. The gene calls are TRBV11-2 and TRBJ1-3; 8 nucleotides match TRBD1. V dropped 4 bases and J dropped 3; count of bases not matched to a gene: 5. Germline CDR1 reads SGHAT; CDR2 reads FQNNGV. The CDR3 loop spans 15 amino acids. This CDR3 is CASSWTGLSGNTIYF. CDR3 coding DNA: TGTGCCAGCAGCTGGACAGGGTTGAGTGGAAACACCATATATTTT.

V is TRBV9 and J is TRBJ1-6, with D possibly TRBD1 on 6 matching bases. Germline CDR1 reads SGDLS; CDR2 reads YYNGEE. The length of the CDR3 is 16 residues. Trimming left V 3 bases short and J 8 bases short, with 18 bases between. CDR3 nucleotide sequence: TGTGCCAGCAGCGGGGCTCCAGGGGCCCGTCATTCACCCCTCCACTTT. Translation gives CASSGAPGARHSPLHF.

This chain connects TRBV30 to TRBJ1-3; 8 bases map to TRBD1. The length of the CDR3 is 14 residues. CDR1 GTSNPN and CDR2 SVGIG come from the germline V gene (reference sequence). J lost 8 bases, V lost 3 bases, and 9 bases had no gene match. This CDR3 reads CAWSGTGEGYTIYF. The CDR3 coding sequence is TGTGCCTGGAGCGGGACAGGTGAGGGGTACACCATATATTTT.

The rearrangement links TRBV19 to TRBJ2-1; perhaps TRBD2 as D (5 bases). Germline CDR1 and CDR2: LNHDA and SQIVND (reference sequence). V was trimmed by 5 bases and J by 7 bases, leaving 24 bases between them. CDR3 length: 17 amino acids. The DNA for the CDR3 is TGTGCCAGTAGTTCGCAATACCGGGGATCGCATCGGAATGAGCAGTTCTTC. Translated: CASSSQYRGSHRNEQFF.

The chain is built from TRBV5-8 and TRBJ1-5, with D possibly TRBD1 on 5 matching bases. The ends were cut back, 0 bases at V and 6 bases at J, with 13 bases in the middle. The CDR3 is 15 amino acids. CDR1 and CDR2 from the germline V gene are SGHTS and YDEGEE. The CDR3 DNA is TGTGCCAGCAGCTTGGGTGCTAGGGGAGGTCAGCCCCAGCATTTT. Residues: CASSLGARGGQPQHF.

The V call is TRBV21-1, the J call TRBJ1-1; the D segment call TRBD1 is taken from the table without a DNA check. TRBV21-1 is a known pseudogene. The CDR3 has 13 residues. The CDR3 DNA sequence: TGTGCCAGCAGCAGCGACAGGAACACTGAAGCTTTCTTT. Amino acids: CASSSDRNTEAFF.

The rearrangement joins TRBV28 to TRBJ2-5; 7 bases fit TRBD2. The germline V gene encodes CDR1 MDHEN and CDR2 SYDVKM. Trimming took 8 bases from V and 6 from J; bases not matched to a gene: 9. The CDR3 is made up of 13 amino acids. Here the CDR3 DNA reads TGTGCCAGCGGGATTCTAGCGGAGAAGACCCAGTACTTC. Translation gives CASGILAEKTQYF.

This clone was picked up one time. The rearrangement joins TRBV19 to TRBJ2-2; TRBD1 aligns across 8 bases. The length of the CDR3 is 15 residues. Trimming removed 4 bases from V and 4 bases from J; junction bases left unmatched: 5. CDR1 is LNHDA, CDR2 SQIVND, per germline (reference sequence). CDR3 amino acids: CASSRQGYGTGELFF. The CDR3 DNA reads as TGTGCCAGTAGTAGACAGGGGTACGGCACCGGGGAGCTGTTTTTT.

V is TRBV6-6 and J is TRBJ2-5, with a tentative D call TRBD2 (6 bases). Per the germline V gene, CDR1 is MNHNY and CDR2 is SVGAGI (reference sequence). This CDR3 contains 14 residues. V was cut by 5 bases and J by 4 bases, with 14 bases left in between. The CDR3 reads CASSELGGLETQYF. The CDR3 DNA is TGTGCCAGCAGTGAGTTGGGGGGTCTAGAGACCCAGTACTTC.

The chain recombines TRBV5-4 with TRBJ1-2; 7 bases fit TRBD1. J lost 2 bases, V lost 2 bases, and 3 bases had no gene match. The germline CDR1 and CDR2 sequences are SGHNT and YYREEE (reference sequence). There are 14 residues in the CDR3. CDR3 residues: CASSFPGQNYGYTF. The DNA of the CDR3 is TGTGCCAGCAGCTTCCCGGGACAGAACTATGGCTACACCTTC.

The V call is TRBV5-1, the J call TRBJ2-4, with 8 bases aligning to TRBD1. V gave up 3 bases and J gave up 15 bases; unmatched junction bases: 14. The V gene's germline CDR1 is SGHRS and CDR2 YFSETQ. The CDR3 runs to 14 residues. CDR3 sequence reads: CASSSSVDRGGLYF. The CDR3, as DNA: TGCGCCAGCAGCTCCTCAGTCGACAGGGGAGGTTTGTACTTC.